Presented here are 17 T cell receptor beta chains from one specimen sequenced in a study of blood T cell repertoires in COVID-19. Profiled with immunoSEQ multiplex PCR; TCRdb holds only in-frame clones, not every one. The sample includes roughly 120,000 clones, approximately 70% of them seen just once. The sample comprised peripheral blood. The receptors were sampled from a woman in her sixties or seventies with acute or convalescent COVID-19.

This CDR3 reads CASSPSNTEAFF. CDR3 DNA: TGTGCCAGCAGCCCCTCGAACACTGAAGCTTTCTTT. V usage is TRBV7-6 and J usage is TRBJ1-1, with unresolved D. The CDR3 sequence is 12 residues long. Germline V lookup: CDR1 SGHVS, CDR2 FNYEAQ. V was clipped by 5 bases and J by 1 base, with 5 bases between them.

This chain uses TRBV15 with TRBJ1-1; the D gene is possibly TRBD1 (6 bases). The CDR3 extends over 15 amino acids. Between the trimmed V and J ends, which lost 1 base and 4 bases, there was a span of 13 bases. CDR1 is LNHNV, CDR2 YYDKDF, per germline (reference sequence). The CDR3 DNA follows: TGTGCCACCAGCAGAGGGACAGCGGTTAGCACTGAAGCTTTCTTT. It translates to CATSRGTAVSTEAFF.

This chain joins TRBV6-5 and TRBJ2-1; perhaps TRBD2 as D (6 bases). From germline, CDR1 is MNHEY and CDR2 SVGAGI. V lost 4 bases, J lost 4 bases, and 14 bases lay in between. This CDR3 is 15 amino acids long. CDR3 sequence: CASSLGGEIYNEQFF. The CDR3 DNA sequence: TGTGCCAGCAGTTTGGGGGGAGAGATTTACAATGAGCAGTTCTTC.

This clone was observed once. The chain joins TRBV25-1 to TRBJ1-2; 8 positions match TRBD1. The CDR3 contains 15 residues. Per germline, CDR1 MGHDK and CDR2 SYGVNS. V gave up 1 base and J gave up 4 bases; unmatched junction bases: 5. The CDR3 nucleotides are TGTGCCAGCAGTGAATCAGGGGGCCCCCTCTATGGCTACACCTTC. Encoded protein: CASSESGGPLYGYTF.

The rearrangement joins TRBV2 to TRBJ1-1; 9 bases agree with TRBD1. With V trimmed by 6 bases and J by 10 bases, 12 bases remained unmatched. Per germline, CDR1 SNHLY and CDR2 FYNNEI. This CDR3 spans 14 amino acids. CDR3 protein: CASRDRGGVGGAFF. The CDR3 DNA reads TGTGCCAGCAGGGACAGGGGAGGAGTCGGGGGAGCTTTCTTT.

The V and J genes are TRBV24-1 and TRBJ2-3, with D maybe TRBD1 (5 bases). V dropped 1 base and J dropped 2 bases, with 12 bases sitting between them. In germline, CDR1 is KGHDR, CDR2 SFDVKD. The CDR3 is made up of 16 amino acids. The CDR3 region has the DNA TGTGCCACCAGTGATTTTGGACAAAGTGTCACAGATACGCAGTATTTT. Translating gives CATSDFGQSVTDTQYF.

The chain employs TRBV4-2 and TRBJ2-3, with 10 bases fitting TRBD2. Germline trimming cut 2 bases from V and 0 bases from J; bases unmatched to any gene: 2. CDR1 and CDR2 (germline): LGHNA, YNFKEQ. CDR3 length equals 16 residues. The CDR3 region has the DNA TGTGCCAGCAGCCAAATGACTAGCGGGAGCACAGATACGCAGTATTTT. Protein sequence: CASSQMTSGSTDTQYF.

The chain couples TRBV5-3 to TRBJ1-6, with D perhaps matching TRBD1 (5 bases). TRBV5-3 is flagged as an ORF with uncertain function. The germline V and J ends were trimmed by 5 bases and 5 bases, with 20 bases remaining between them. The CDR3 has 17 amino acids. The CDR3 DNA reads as TGTGCCAGAAGTCTGGACACGAGACCCACTAATAATTCACCCCTCCACTTT. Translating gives CARSLDTRPTNNSPLHF.

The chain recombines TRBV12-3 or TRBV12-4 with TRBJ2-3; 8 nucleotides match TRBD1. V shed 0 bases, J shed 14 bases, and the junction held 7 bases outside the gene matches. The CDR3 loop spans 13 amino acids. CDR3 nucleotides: TGTGCCAGCAGTTTAGCGGGGACAGGAGAAAGGTATTTT. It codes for CASSLAGTGERYF.

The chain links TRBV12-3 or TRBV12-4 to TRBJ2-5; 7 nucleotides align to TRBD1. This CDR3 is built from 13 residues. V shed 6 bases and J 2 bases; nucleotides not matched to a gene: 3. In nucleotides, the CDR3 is TGTGCCAGCAGCAAGGGACAGCAAGAGACCCAGTACTTC. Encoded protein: CASSKGQQETQYF.

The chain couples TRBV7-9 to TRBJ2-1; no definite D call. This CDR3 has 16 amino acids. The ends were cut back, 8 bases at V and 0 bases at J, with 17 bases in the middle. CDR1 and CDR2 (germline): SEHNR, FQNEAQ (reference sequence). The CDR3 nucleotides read TGTGCCAGCGTCGGGTCATGGAAAAGCTCCTACAATGAGCAGTTCTTC. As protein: CASVGSWKSSYNEQFF.

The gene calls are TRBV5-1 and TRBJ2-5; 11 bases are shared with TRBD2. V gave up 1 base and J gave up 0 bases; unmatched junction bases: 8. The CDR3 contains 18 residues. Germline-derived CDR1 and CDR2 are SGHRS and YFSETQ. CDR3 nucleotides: TGCGCCAGCAGCTTGAGGGGACCTAGCGGGGGGTACCAAGAGACCCAGTACTTC. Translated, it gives CASSLRGPSGGYQETQYF.

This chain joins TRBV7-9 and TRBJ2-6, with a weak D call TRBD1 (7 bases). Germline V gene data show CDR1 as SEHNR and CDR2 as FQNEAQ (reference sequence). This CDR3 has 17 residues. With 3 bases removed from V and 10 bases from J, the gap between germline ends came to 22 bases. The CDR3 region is CASSLPLTGEDLNVLTF. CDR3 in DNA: TGTGCCAGCAGCTTGCCACTTACAGGGGAGGATTTAAACGTCCTGACTTTC.

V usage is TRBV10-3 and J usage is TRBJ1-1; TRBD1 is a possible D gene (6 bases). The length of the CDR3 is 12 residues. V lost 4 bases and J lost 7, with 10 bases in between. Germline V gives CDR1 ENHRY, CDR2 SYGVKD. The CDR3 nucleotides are TGTGCCATCAGTGGGACAGCGGTTGAAGCTTTCTTT. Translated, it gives CAISGTAVEAFF.

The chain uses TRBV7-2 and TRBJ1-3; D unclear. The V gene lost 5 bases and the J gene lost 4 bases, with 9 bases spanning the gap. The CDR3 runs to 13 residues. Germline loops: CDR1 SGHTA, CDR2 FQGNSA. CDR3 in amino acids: CASSPNRGNTIYF. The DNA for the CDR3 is TGTGCCAGCAGCCCCAACCGGGGAAACACCATATATTTT. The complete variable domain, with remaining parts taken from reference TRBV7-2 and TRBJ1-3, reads GAGVSQSPSNKVTEKGKDVELRCDPISGHTALYWYRQSLGQGLEFLIYFQGNSAPDKSGLPSDRFSAERTGGSVSTLTIQRTQQEDSAVYLCASSPNRGNTIYFGEGSWLTVV.

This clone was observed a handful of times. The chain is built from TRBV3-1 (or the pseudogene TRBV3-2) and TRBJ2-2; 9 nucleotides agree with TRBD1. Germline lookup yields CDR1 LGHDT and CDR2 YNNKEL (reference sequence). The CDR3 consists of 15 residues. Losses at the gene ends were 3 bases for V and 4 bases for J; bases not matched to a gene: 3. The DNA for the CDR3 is TGTGCCAGCAGCCACGGGACAGGGCGCACCGGGGAGCTGTTTTTT. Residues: CASSHGTGRTGELFF.

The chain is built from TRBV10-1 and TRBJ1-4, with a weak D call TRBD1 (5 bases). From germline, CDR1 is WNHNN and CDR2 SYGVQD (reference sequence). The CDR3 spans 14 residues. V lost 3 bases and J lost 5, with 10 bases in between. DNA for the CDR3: TGCGCCAGCAGTGACGGGACTGCGAATGAAAAACTGTTTTTT. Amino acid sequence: CASSDGTANEKLFF.